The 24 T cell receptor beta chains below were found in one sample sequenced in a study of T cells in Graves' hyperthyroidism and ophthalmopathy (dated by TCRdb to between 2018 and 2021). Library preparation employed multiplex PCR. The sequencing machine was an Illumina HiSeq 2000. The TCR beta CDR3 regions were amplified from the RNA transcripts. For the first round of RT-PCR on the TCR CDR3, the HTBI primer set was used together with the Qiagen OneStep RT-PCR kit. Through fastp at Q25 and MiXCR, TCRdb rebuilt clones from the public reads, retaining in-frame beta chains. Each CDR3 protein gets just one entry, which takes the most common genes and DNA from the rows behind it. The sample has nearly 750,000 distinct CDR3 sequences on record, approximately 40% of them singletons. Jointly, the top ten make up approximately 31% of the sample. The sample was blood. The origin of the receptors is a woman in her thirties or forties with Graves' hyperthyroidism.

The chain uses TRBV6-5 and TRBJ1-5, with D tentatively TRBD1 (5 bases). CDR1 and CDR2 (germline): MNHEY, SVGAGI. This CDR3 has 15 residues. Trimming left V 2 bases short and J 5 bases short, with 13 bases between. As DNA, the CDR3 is TGTGCCAGCAGTTACGGGGGATCGGCGGATCAGCCCCAGCATTTT. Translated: CASSYGGSADQPQHF.

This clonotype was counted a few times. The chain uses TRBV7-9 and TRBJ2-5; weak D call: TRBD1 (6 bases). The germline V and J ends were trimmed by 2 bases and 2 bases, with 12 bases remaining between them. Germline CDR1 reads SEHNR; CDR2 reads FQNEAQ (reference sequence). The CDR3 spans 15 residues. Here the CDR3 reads CASSLPLGGQETQYF. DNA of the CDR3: TGTGCCAGCAGCTTACCACTAGGGGGTCAAGAGACCCAGTACTTC.

CDR3 sequence (DNA): TGTGCCAGCACCCCCGCAGGAAGCAATCAGCCCCAGCATTTT. This codes for CASTPAGSNQPQHF. The chain carries TRBV12-3 or TRBV12-4 and TRBJ1-5; D uncertain. CDR3 length: 14 residues. V gave up 7 bases and J gave up 1 base, with 11 bases separating them.

The CDR3 nucleotides are TGTGCCAGCAGTGAAAACCGGGACAAATCCTACGAGCAGTACTTC. This codes for CASSENRDKSYEQYF. This chain joins TRBV25-1 and TRBJ2-7, with D possibly being TRBD1 (6 bases). The CDR3 runs 15 residues. V was clipped by 2 bases and J by 1 base, with 12 bases between them. Looked up from germline, CDR1 is MGHDK and CDR2 is SYGVNS.

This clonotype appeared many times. In DNA, the CDR3 is TGTGCCATCAGTGGGACAGGGGGCAATCAGCCCCAGCATTTT. Residues: CAISGTGGNQPQHF. V gene TRBV10-3 combines with J gene TRBJ1-5; 9 bases match TRBD1. Per germline, CDR1 ENHRY and CDR2 SYGVKD. The CDR3 extends over 14 amino acids. Germline trimming cut 4 bases from V and 2 bases from J; bases unmatched to any gene: 0.

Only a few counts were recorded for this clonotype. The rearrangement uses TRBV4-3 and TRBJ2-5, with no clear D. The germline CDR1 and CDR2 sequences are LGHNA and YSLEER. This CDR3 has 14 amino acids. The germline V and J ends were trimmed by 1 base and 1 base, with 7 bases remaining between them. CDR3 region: CASSQGLFQETQYF. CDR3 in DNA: TGCGCCAGCAGCCAAGGACTGTTCCAAGAGACCCAGTACTTC.

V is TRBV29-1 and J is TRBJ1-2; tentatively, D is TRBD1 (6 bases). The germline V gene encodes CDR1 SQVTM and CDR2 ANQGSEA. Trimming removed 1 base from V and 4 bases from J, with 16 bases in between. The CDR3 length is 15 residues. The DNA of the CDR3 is TGCAGCGTTGAAGTCTACGGGGGCGAAGGCTATGGCTACACCTTC. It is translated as CSVEVYGGEGYGYTF.

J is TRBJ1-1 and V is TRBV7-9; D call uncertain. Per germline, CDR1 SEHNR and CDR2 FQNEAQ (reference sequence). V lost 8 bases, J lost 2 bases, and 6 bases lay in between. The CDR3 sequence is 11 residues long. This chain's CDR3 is CASFINTEAFF. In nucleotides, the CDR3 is TGTGCCAGCTTTATTAACACTGAAGCTTTCTTT.

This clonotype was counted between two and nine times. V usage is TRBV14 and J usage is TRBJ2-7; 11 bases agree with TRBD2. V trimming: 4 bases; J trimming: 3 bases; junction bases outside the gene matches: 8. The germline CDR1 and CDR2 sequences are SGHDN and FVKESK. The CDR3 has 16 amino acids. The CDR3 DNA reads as TGTGCCAGCAGCCTCGGACTAGCGGGCGCCTACTACGAGCAGTACTTC. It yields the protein CASSLGLAGAYYEQYF.

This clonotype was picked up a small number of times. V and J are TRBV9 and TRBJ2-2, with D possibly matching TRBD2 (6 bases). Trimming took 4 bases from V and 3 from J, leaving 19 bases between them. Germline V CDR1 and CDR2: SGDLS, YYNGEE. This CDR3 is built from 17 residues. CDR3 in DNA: TGTGCCAGCAGCACTTCCCCAGGAGGGTTCCACACCGGGGAGCTGTTTTTT. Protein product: CASSTSPGGFHTGELFF.

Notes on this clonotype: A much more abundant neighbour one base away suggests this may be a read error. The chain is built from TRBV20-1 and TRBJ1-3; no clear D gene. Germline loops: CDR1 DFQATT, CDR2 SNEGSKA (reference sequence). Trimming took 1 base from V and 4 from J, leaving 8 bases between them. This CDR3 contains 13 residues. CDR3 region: CSARARSGNTIYF. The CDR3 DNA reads TGCAGTGCTAGAGCCAGGAGCGGAAACACCATATATTTT.

The CDR3 loop reads CSAPMGLAGGKQFF. Written as DNA, the CDR3 is TGCAGTGCTCCTATGGGACTAGCGGGGGGGAAGCAGTTCTTC. This chain uses TRBV20-1 with TRBJ2-5; 16 nucleotides line up with TRBD2. The end of the DNA fits TRBJ2-1 better, so the J call may be wrong. Germline lookup yields CDR1 DFQATT and CDR2 SNEGSKA (reference sequence). This CDR3 is built from 14 residues.

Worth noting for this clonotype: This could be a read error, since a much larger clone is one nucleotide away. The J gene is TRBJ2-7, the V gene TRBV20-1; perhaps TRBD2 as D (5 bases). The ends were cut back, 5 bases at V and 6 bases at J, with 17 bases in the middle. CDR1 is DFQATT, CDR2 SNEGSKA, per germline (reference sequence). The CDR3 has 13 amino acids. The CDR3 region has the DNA TGCAGTGCTTTGCCCGGGGTAGGAGGCGAGCAGTACTTC. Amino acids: CSALPGVGGEQYF.

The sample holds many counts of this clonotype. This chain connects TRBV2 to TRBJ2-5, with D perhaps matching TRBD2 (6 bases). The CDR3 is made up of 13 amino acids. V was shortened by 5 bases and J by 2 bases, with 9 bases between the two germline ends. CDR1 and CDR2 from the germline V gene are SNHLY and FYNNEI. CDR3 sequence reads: CASSRSGQETQYF. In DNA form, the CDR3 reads TGTGCCAGCAGTCGGAGCGGGCAAGAGACCCAGTACTTC.

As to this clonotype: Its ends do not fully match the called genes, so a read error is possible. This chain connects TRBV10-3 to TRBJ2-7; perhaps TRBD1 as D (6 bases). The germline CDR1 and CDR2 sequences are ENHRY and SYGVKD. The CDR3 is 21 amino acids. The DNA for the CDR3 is TGTGCCAGCAGTTACTCGATCGGCTGGGGGCGGTCACCCCCCTACACTACCGAGCAGTACTTC. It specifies CASSYSIGWGRSPPYTTEQYF.

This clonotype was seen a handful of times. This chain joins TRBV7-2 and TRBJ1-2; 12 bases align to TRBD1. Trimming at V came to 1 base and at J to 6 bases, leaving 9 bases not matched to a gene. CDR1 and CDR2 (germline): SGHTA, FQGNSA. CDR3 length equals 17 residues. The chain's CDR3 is CASSLGTGTGGSHGYTF. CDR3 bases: TGTGCCAGCAGCTTAGGAACCGGGACAGGGGGCAGTCATGGCTACACCTTC.

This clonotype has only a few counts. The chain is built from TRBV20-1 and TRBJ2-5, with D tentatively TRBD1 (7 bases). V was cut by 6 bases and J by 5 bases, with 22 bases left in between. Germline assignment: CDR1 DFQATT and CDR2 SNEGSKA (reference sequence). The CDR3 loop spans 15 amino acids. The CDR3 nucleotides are TGCAGTGCGACGCGCCCGGAGGGGGCATGGGAGACCCAGTACTTC. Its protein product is CSATRPEGAWETQYF.

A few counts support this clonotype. CDR3 nucleotide sequence: TGTGCCAGCAGTTACTCGTGGGGTAACCGGGGAGGCGCTGAAGCTTTCTTT. Translation: CASSYSWGNRGGAEAFF. V is TRBV6-2 or TRBV6-3 and J is TRBJ1-1; no firm D call. The CDR3 is made up of 17 amino acids. V dropped 0 bases and J dropped 6 bases, with 20 bases sitting between them. Germline CDR1 and CDR2: MNHEY and SVGEGT.

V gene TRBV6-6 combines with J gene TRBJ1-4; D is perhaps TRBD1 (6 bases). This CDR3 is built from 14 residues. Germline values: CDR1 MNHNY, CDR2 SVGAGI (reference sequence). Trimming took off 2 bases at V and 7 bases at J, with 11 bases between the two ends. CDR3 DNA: TGTGCCAGCAGTTACGCTACAGGGATTGAAAAACTGTTTTTT. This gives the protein CASSYATGIEKLFF.

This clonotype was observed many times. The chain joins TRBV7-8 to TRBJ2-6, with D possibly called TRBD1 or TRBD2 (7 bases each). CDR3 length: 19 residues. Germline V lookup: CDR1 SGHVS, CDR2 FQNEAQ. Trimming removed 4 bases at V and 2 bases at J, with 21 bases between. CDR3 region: CASSSAYVQGTTGANVLTF. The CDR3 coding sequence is TGTGCCAGCAGCTCAGCCTACGTACAGGGGACTACTGGGGCCAACGTCCTGACTTTC.

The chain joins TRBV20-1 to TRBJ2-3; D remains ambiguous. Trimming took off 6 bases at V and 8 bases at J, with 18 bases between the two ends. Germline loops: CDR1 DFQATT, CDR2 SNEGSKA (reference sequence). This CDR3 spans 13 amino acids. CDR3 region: CSALQVGPGTQYF. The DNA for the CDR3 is TGCAGTGCCCTCCAGGTCGGCCCAGGTACGCAGTATTTT.

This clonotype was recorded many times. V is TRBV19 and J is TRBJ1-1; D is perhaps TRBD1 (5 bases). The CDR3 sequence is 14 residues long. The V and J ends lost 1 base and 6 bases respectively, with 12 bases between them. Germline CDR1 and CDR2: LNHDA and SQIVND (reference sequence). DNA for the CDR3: TGTGCCAGTAGTATAGGAGGGGTGGTCGCTGAAGCTTTCTTT. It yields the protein CASSIGGVVAEAFF.

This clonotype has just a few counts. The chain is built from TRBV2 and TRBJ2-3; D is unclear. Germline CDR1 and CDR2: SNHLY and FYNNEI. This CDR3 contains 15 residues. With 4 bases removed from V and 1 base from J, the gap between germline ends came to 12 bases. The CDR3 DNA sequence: TGTGCCAGCAGTGTTGAATCCCACCGCACAGATACGCAGTATTTT. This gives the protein CASSVESHRTDTQYF.

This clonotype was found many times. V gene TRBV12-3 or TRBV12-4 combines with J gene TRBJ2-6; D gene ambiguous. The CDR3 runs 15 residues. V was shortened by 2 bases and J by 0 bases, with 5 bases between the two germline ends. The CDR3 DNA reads TGTGCCAGCAGTTTACATTTCTCTGGGGCCAACGTCCTGACTTTC. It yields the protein CASSLHFSGANVLTF.